A selection of T cell receptor beta chains follows, all from one sample in a study of T-cell reconstitution after alpha-beta-depleted transplantation in children. TCRdb passed the PCR reads through MiXCR, listing each CDR3 protein once. The top ten clones hold around 4.5% of a sample with hundreds of thousands of distinct CDR3 sequences, about 14% of them seen once. The sample was PBMCs, taken from the stem cell graft. Every receptor here comes from a human donor who donated a stem cell graft to a child with Fanconi anemia. Both conserved end residues are part of each CDR3. A D gene is named only where the DNA matches it firmly. The size field is filled for only some rows; it gives once, few, many or a size class.

DNA: TGTGCCAGCAGCTTATACTTCTCTGGAAACACCATATATTTT
CDR3: CASSLYFSGNTIYF
D: -
size: many
V: TRBV7-6
J: TRBJ1-3

DNA: TGCGCCAGCAGCTCGGGACAGGGGAACGAGCAGTACTTC
CDR3: CASSSGQGNEQYF
D: TRBD1
size: many
V: TRBV5-1
J: TRBJ2-7

DNA: TGTGCCAGCAGCCCGGGAGGGATGAACGCCGGGGAGCTGTTTTTT
CDR3: CASSPGGMNAGELFF
D: TRBD2
size: many
V: TRBV5-8
J: TRBJ2-2

DNA: TGTGCCAGCAGTTACGCTTGGGGCACAGATACGCAGTATTTT
CDR3: CASSYAWGTDTQYF
D: -
size: many
V: TRBV6-5
J: TRBJ2-3

DNA: TGCGCCAGCAGCTGGGGACAGGGTGAAGCTTTCTTT
CDR3: CASSWGQGEAFF
D: TRBD1
size: many
V: TRBV5-1
J: TRBJ1-1

DNA: TGTGCCATCAGCAACAGGGAGGACTATGGCTACACCTTC
CDR3: CAISNREDYGYTF
D: -
size: many
V: TRBV10-3
J: TRBJ1-2

DNA: TGTGCCAGCATCCTCTCCGGGACGGCAAACACCGGGGAGCTGTTTTTT
CDR3: CASILSGTANTGELFF
D: -
size: few
V: TRBV12-3/TRBV12-4
J: TRBJ2-2

DNA: TGTGCCAGCAGCTTAAACAGGGACCTCTGGTACTTC
CDR3: CASSLNRDLWYF
D: -
size: -
V: TRBV7-2
J: TRBJ2-7

DNA: TGTGCCAGCAGTTCGTTTGGGACAAAAGAGACCCAGTACTTC
CDR3: CASSSFGTKETQYF
D: -
size: few
V: TRBV12-3/TRBV12-4
J: TRBJ2-5

DNA: TGCGCCAGCAGCGCCCGACAGGGGGCCAGCTACGAGCAGTACTTC
CDR3: CASSARQGASYEQYF
D: TRBD1
size: few
V: TRBV5-1
J: TRBJ2-7

DNA: TGTGCCAGCAGTTTATCACAGCGGTCTGAAGCTTTCTTT
CDR3: CASSLSQRSEAFF
D: -
size: -
V: TRBV27
J: TRBJ1-1

DNA: TGTGCCAGCAGCTTAGATTTCAGTTCAGATACGCAGTATTTC
CDR3: CASSLDFSSDTQYF
D: -
size: -
V: TRBV7-2
J: TRBJ2-3

DNA: TGTGCCAGCAGTTGGGACTATTACAATGAGCAGTTCTTC
CDR3: CASSWDYYNEQFF
D: TRBD2
size: many
V: TRBV6-2/TRBV6-3
J: TRBJ2-1

DNA: TGTGCCAGCAGCCGTGGGGGCGGGGACAGCCCAGTTGGCGAGCAGTACTTC
CDR3: CASSRGGGDSPVGEQYF
D: -
size: -
V: TRBV9
J: TRBJ2-7

DNA: TGCGCCAGCAGCTCGGGGACTAGCGGGGATGAGACCCAGTACTTC
CDR3: CASSSGTSGDETQYF
D: TRBD2
size: -
V: TRBV5-1
J: TRBJ2-5

DNA: TGTGCCACCAGCAGAGATGGCTCTAACTATGGCTACACCTTC
CDR3: CATSRDGSNYGYTF
D: -
size: -
V: TRBV15
J: TRBJ1-2

DNA: TGTGCCAGCAGCGTAGAGGGGGGCCTTTCCTACGAGCAGTACTTC
CDR3: CASSVEGGLSYEQYF
D: -
size: few
V: TRBV9
J: TRBJ2-7

DNA: TGTGCCAGCAGCTTATCAGGACTAGCCTCAGATACGCAGTATTTT
CDR3: CASSLSGLASDTQYF
D: TRBD2
size: -
V: TRBV7-8
J: TRBJ2-3

DNA: TGTGCCAGCCTCCCTATCGAAACTGAAGCTTTCTTT
CDR3: CASLPIETEAFF
D: -
size: few
V: TRBV7-4
J: TRBJ1-1

DNA: TGCGCCAGCAGCCAAGATCCGGGGGGACAAGAGACCCAGTACTTC
CDR3: CASSQDPGGQETQYF
D: TRBD2
size: many
V: TRBV4-3
J: TRBJ2-5

DNA: TGTGCCAGCAGTTTATGGGGGGGGAGCACAGATACGCAGTATTTT
CDR3: CASSLWGGSTDTQYF
D: TRBD2
size: many
V: TRBV12-3/TRBV12-4
J: TRBJ2-3

DNA: TGCGCCAGCAGCCCGGGACTAGCGGGACTCACAGATACGCAGTATTTT
CDR3: CASSPGLAGLTDTQYF
D: TRBD2
size: many
V: TRBV5-1
J: TRBJ2-3

DNA: TGCGCCAGCAGCTTCGGTAGCGGGGACACAGATACGCAGTATTTT
CDR3: CASSFGSGDTDTQYF
D: TRBD2
size: many
V: TRBV5-1
J: TRBJ2-3

DNA: TGTGCCAGCAGCACCCGGACAGGGGATTTTTGGGAAAAGACCCAGTACTTC
CDR3: CASSTRTGDFWEKTQYF
D: TRBD1
size: -
V: TRBV7-2
J: TRBJ2-5

DNA: TGTGCCAGCAGCAGTACAGGGGGGAAAGGCTACACCTTC
CDR3: CASSSTGGKGYTF
D: TRBD1
size: few
V: TRBV6-6
J: TRBJ1-2

DNA: TGCGCCAGCAGCCAAGATCAAGCAGGAGACTATGGCTACACCTTC
CDR3: CASSQDQAGDYGYTF
D: -
size: -
V: TRBV4-3
J: TRBJ1-2

DNA: TGTGCCAGCAGCCAACCTGGATATAATTCACCCCTCCACTTT
CDR3: CASSQPGYNSPLHF
D: -
size: -
V: TRBV7-2
J: TRBJ1-6

DNA: TGTGCCAGCAGCTTAGCGGTGGGAGAAGAGACCCAGTACTTC
CDR3: CASSLAVGEETQYF
D: -
size: few
V: TRBV7-9
J: TRBJ2-5

DNA: TGCAGTGCTAGGCTTTACGAGCAGTTCTTC
CDR3: CSARLYEQFF
D: -
size: few
V: TRBV20-1
J: TRBJ2-1

DNA: TGTGCCAGCAGCTTAGCAAAAGGGCCCGGAGAGACCCAGTACTTC
CDR3: CASSLAKGPGETQYF
D: -
size: -
V: TRBV7-3
J: TRBJ2-5

DNA: TGCAGTGCTATGACAGGGGGTGGAAACACCATATATTTT
CDR3: CSAMTGGGNTIYF
D: TRBD1
size: many
V: TRBV20-1
J: TRBJ1-3

DNA: TGTGCCAGCAGTGAGTCGGCATATCCGAACACTGAAGCTTTCTTT
CDR3: CASSESAYPNTEAFF
D: -
size: few
V: TRBV6-1
J: TRBJ1-1

DNA: TGCGCCAGCAGCGCCCAGGGAAACTCCCGGACAGATACGCAGTATTTT
CDR3: CASSAQGNSRTDTQYF
D: -
size: -
V: TRBV4-3
J: TRBJ2-3

DNA: TGTGCCAGCTCTTTGGGGGGGGCCGCTGGGGCCAACGTCCTGACTTTC
CDR3: CASSLGGAAGANVLTF
D: -
size: few
V: TRBV28
J: TRBJ2-6

DNA: TGTGCCAGCAGCGTAGGTGGAAGCGGTAAAGATACGCAGTATTTT
CDR3: CASSVGGSGKDTQYF
D: -
size: -
V: TRBV9
J: TRBJ2-3

DNA: TGTGCCAGCAGCGCCCAATCTCGGACCCAGTACTTC
CDR3: CASSAQSRTQYF
D: -
size: few
V: TRBV7-6
J: TRBJ2-5

DNA: TGCGCCAGCAGCTGGGACAGGTTGGGAGAGACCCAGTACTTC
CDR3: CASSWDRLGETQYF
D: TRBD1
size: -
V: TRBV10-2
J: TRBJ2-5

DNA: TGTGCCAGCAGTGCATCGGTACAGGGTGGTGGCTACACCTTC
CDR3: CASSASVQGGGYTF
D: -
size: few
V: TRBV2
J: TRBJ1-2

DNA: TGTGCCAGTAGTATAGGGGCCAGCAGCAGCGCAGATACGCAGTATTTT
CDR3: CASSIGASSSADTQYF
D: -
size: -
V: TRBV19
J: TRBJ2-3

DNA: TGTGCCAGCAGCTTGTTAGGACAGGGGGCCGACGAGCAGTACTTC
CDR3: CASSLLGQGADEQYF
D: TRBD1
size: many
V: TRBV5-6
J: TRBJ2-7

DNA: TGTGCCAGCAGCGAGCCTCCCCAAGAGACCCAGTACTTC
CDR3: CASSEPPQETQYF
D: -
size: -
V: TRBV9
J: TRBJ2-5

DNA: TGTGCCAGCAGCTTGACCGGAGGGGACACCGGGGAGCTGTTTTTT
CDR3: CASSLTGGDTGELFF
D: -
size: few
V: TRBV11-2
J: TRBJ2-2

DNA: TGCAGTGCCCCTCAGGGACCTGTAGGCAATGAGCAGTTCTTC
CDR3: CSAPQGPVGNEQFF
D: -
size: few
V: TRBV20-1
J: TRBJ2-1

DNA: TGCGCCAGCCGAAGGGATTCAGGGGGCGATCAGCCCCAGCATTTT
CDR3: CASRRDSGGDQPQHF
D: TRBD1
size: -
V: TRBV10-1
J: TRBJ1-5

DNA: TGTGCCAGCAGTTACTCGGGGGGTTCGAGGGAGCCCCAGCATTTT
CDR3: CASSYSGGSREPQHF
D: -
size: -
V: TRBV6-5
J: TRBJ1-5

DNA: TGTGCCATCAGCCTGACAGGGGGCAATGGCTACACCTTC
CDR3: CAISLTGGNGYTF
D: TRBD1
size: -
V: TRBV10-3
J: TRBJ1-2

DNA: TGTGCCAGCAGCCAAGTTACAGTCCAAGAGACCCAGTACTTC
CDR3: CASSQVTVQETQYF
D: -
size: many
V: TRBV4-2
J: TRBJ2-5

DNA: TGCAGCGTTGAAGACCCCTCGGGGACAGCCTACAATGAGCAGTTCTTC
CDR3: CSVEDPSGTAYNEQFF
D: TRBD1
size: many
V: TRBV29-1
J: TRBJ2-1

DNA: TGTGCCATCAGTCCACAGGGCTGGGGACGCACAGATACGCAGTATTTT
CDR3: CAISPQGWGRTDTQYF
D: -
size: many
V: TRBV10-3
J: TRBJ2-3

DNA: TGTGCCAGCAGCTTACCGCCAACAGCCATAGAAGATACGCAGTATTTT
CDR3: CASSLPPTAIEDTQYF
D: -
size: -
V: TRBV7-2
J: TRBJ2-3

DNA: TGTGCCAGCAGCTTAGGGGGTCGGGTCCGCTCTGGAAACACCATATATTTT
CDR3: CASSLGGRVRSGNTIYF
D: -
size: many
V: TRBV7-2
J: TRBJ1-3